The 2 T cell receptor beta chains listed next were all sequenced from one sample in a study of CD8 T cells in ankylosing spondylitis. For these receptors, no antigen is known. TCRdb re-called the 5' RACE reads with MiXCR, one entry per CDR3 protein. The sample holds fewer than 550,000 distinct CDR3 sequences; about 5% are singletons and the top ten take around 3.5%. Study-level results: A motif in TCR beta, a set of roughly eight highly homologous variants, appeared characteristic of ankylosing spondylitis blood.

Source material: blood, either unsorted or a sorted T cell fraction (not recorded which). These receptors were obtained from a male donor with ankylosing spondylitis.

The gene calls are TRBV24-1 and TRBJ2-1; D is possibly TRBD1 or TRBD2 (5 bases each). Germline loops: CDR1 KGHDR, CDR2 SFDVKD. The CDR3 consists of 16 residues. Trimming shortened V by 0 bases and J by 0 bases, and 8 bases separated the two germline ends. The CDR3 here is CATSDLKGSSYNEQFF. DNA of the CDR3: TGTGCCACCAGTGATTTGAAGGGGAGCTCCTACAATGAGCAGTTCTTC.

The CDR3 region has the DNA TGTGCCGAGACAAGACTAGCGCTGGCCACAGATACGCAGTATTTT. Translation: CAETRLALATDTQYF. The rearrangement joins TRBV30 to TRBJ2-3; 8 bases agree with TRBD2. With 8 bases clipped from V and 2 bases from J, the junction kept 12 bases outside the gene matches. This CDR3 has 15 amino acids. CDR1 is GTSNPN and CDR2 is SVGIG in the germline V gene (reference sequence).